The present entry profiles one TCR beta chain with its context. The V and J ends lost 3 bases and 5 bases respectively, with 10 bases between them. Per the germline V gene, CDR1 is SGHVS and CDR2 is FQNEAQ. This CDR3 has 13 residues. Clones were read by immunoSEQ multiplex PCR, and TCRdb kept only the in-frame ones, dropping some. The table has tens of thousands of clones, 85% to 90% seen once. This entry is derived from a study of T cells in localized non-small cell lung cancer. The TCR was taken from a female donor older than 55 with stage I squamous cell lung carcinoma. The sequencing used peripheral blood, collected before any cancer treatment. The rearrangement links TRBV7-8 to TRBJ2-5, with D unresolved. The chain's CDR3 is CASSLSRVETQYF. The CDR3 DNA follows: TGTGCCAGCAGCTTGTCAAGGGTGGAGACCCAGTACTTC.